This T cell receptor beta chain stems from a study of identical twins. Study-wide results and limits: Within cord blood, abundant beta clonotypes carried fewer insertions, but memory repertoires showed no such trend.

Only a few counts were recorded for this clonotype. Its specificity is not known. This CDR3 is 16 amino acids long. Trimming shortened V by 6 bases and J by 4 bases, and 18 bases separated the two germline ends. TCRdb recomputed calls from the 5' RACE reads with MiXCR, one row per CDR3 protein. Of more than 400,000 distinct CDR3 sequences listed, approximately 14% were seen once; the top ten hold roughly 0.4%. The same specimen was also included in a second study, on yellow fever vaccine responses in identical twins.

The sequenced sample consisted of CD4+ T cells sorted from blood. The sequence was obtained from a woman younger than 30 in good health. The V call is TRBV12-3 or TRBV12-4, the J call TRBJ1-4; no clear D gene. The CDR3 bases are TGTGCCAGCAGCTCGCCCACTCGGAGAGTTAATGAAAAACTGTTTTTT. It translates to CASSSPTRRVNEKLFF.